The T cell receptor (beta chain) described here comes from a study of siplizumab effects on memory and regulatory T cells. General study findings and limits: Naive T cells appeared more diverse than memory cells and seemed to be major alloresponse contributors. The drug siplizumab significantly decreased the alloreactive sequences that could be traced to unstimulated CD4+ memory cells.

This clone was counted only a few times. Antigen unknown. From germline, CDR1 is SGHNT and CDR2 YYREEE (reference sequence). Trimming took 3 bases from V and 0 from J; bases not matched to a gene: 7. The CDR3 runs 17 residues. Clones were sequenced by immunoSEQ multiplex PCR, and TCRdb holds only the in-frame ones, with some missing. The sample records 85,000 to 95,000 clones, around 94% being singletons. Sequencing was done on a sample of non-Treg CD4+ T cells sorted from blood. The sequence was obtained from a human donor in good health. V usage is TRBV5-4 and J usage is TRBJ1-3; 9 positions match TRBD1. CDR3: CASSSPGQGLSGNTIYF. The CDR3 DNA reads TGTGCCAGCAGCTCTCCGGGACAGGGTCTCTCTGGAAACACCATATATTTT.